Below, 29 T cell receptor beta chains from the same sample are listed, as sequenced in a study of CD8 T cells in Susac syndrome. cDNA came from about 0.5 to 1 ug RNA primed by random hexamers. A single record per CDR3 protein comes from TCRdb applying MiXCR to the immunoSEQ multiplex PCR reads. The sample contains fewer than 300,000 distinct CDR3 sequences, approximately 84% of which appear only once. Sequenced material: CD8+ T cells from PBMCs. These receptors all stem from a human donor with multiple sclerosis.

This chain connects TRBV28 to TRBJ2-5; D perhaps matches TRBD2 (7 bases). This CDR3 has 15 amino acids. The V gene lost 7 bases and the J gene lost 4 bases, with 19 bases spanning the gap. CDR1 is MDHEN, CDR2 SYDVKM, per germline. The CDR3: CASTLGAGVAETQYF. CDR3 coding DNA: TGTGCCAGCACCCTGGGGGCGGGAGTAGCAGAGACCCAGTACTTC. The full variable domain, in which reference TRBV28 and TRBJ2-5 provide the parts outside the CDR3, is DVKVTQSSRYLVKRTGEKVFLECVQDMDHENMFWYRQDPGLGLRLIYFSYDVKMKEKGDIPEGYSVSREKKERFSLILESASTNQTSMYLCASTLGAGVAETQYFGPGTRLLVL.

The V call is TRBV7-9, the J call TRBJ1-1, with a weak D call TRBD1 (5 bases). V was clipped by 4 bases and J by 7 bases, with 22 bases between them. CDR1 is SEHNR and CDR2 is FQNEAQ in the germline V gene (reference sequence). The CDR3 length is 16 residues. The CDR3 nucleotides are TGTGCCAGCAGCTCCAGCCCGGGCACAGGCGCCTATGAAGCTTTCTTT. It encodes CASSSSPGTGAYEAFF.

The chain combines TRBV5-1 with TRBJ1-6, with TRBD1 identical over 7 bases. Germline V CDR1 and CDR2: SGHRS, YFSETQ. The CDR3 contains 16 residues. With V trimmed by 7 bases and J by 8 bases, 15 bases remained unmatched. The CDR3 spells CASLGETGFTDSPLHF. In DNA form, the CDR3 reads TGCGCCAGCCTTGGGGAGACAGGGTTTACGGATTCACCCCTCCACTTT.

This chain connects TRBV4-1 to TRBJ2-1; D not resolved. Trimming removed 1 base at V and 5 bases at J, with 6 bases between. Per germline, CDR1 MGHRA and CDR2 YSYEKL. The CDR3 is 13 residues long. The DNA for the CDR3 is TGCGCCAGCAGCCAAGCGAGAAACAATGAGCAGTTCTTC. Amino acid sequence: CASSQARNNEQFF.

This sequence joins TRBV2 and TRBJ2-3; TRBD2 aligns across 8 bases. The ends lost 5 bases at V and 5 bases at J; junction bases unmatched: 9. This CDR3 region has 15 residues. Germline assignment: CDR1 SNHLY and CDR2 FYNNEI. CDR3: CASSPFREGQDTQYF. In DNA, the CDR3 is TGTGCCAGCAGTCCTTTTCGGGAGGGCCAAGATACGCAGTATTTT. Based on the CDR3 plus reference TRBV2 and TRBJ2-3, the full variable domain is EPEVTQTPSHQVTQMGQEVILRCVPISNHLYFYWYRQILGQKVEFLVSFYNNEISEKSEIFDDQFSVERPDGSNFTLKIRSTKLEDSAMYFCASSPFREGQDTQYFGPGTRLTVL.

This chain joins TRBV6-2 or TRBV6-3 and TRBJ2-6; D gene unclear. Per the germline V gene, CDR1 is MNHEY and CDR2 is SVGEGT. The CDR3 is made up of 19 amino acids. The V and J ends lost 0 bases and 0 bases respectively, with 15 bases between them. The DNA of the CDR3 is TGTGCCAGCAGTTACTCGAGACTCGCCCTTATCTCTGGGGCCAACGTCCTGACTTTC. It specifies CASSYSRLALISGANVLTF.

The rearrangement joins TRBV9 to TRBJ2-1, with D possibly being TRBD2 (6 bases). V lost 3 bases to trimming and J lost 1 base, with 17 bases between them. In germline, CDR1 is SGDLS, CDR2 YYNGEE. This CDR3 contains 17 residues. The CDR3 is CASSAASGLSSYNEQFF. CDR3 DNA: TGTGCCAGCAGCGCAGCCTCAGGACTATCTTCCTACAATGAGCAGTTCTTC.

The CDR3 sequence: CASSPGSLAAGTNEKLFF. The CDR3 nucleotides read TGCGCCAGCAGCCCCGGGTCCTTAGCGGCAGGAACTAATGAAAAACTGTTTTTT. The J gene is TRBJ1-4, the V gene TRBV5-1; D call uncertain. V gave up 4 bases and J gave up 1 base, with 20 bases separating them. This CDR3 spans 18 amino acids. Germline V gives CDR1 SGHRS, CDR2 YFSETQ.

In its sample, this clonotype was seen a few times. The chain couples TRBV4-1 to TRBJ1-2; 7 bases align to TRBD1. This CDR3 region has 15 residues. In germline, CDR1 is MGHRA, CDR2 YSYEKL. The junction had 12 bases not matched to a gene; V was cut back by 4 bases and J by 7 bases. Here the CDR3 reads CASSPGGGNRGGYTF. In DNA, the CDR3 is TGCGCCAGCAGCCCTGGAGGGGGCAACCGGGGTGGCTACACCTTC.

This clonotype showed up just once. This chain links TRBV7-9 with TRBJ1-1; TRBD1 agrees at 8 bases. Per germline, CDR1 SEHNR and CDR2 FQNEAQ (reference sequence). CDR3 length: 14 amino acids. The V gene end was trimmed by 6 bases and the J gene end by 1 base; junction bases not matched to a gene: 4. The CDR3 nucleotides read TGTGCCAGCAGACCAGGGACAGGGAACACTGAAGCTTTCTTT. As protein: CASRPGTGNTEAFF.

The chain has TRBV7-9 and TRBJ1-1; D possibly corresponds to TRBD1 (6 bases). This CDR3 is 13 amino acids long. Germline CDR1 SEHNR, CDR2 FQNEAQ (reference sequence). Trimming took 6 bases from V and 5 from J, leaving 13 bases between them. The CDR3: CASRGQSETEAFF. The CDR3 DNA reads as TGTGCCAGCAGAGGACAGTCAGAGACTGAAGCTTTCTTT.

This rearrangement joins TRBV9 to TRBJ2-7; 8 bases match TRBD1. Per germline, CDR1 SGDLS and CDR2 YYNGEE. Trimming removed 4 bases from V and 3 bases from J; junction bases left unmatched: 6. There are 14 residues in the CDR3. The CDR3 reads CASSPGQVFYEQYF. In DNA form, the CDR3 reads TGTGCCAGCAGCCCGGGACAGGTTTTCTACGAGCAGTACTTC.

The chain uses TRBV24-1 and TRBJ2-1; 7 nucleotides match TRBD2. Germline lookup yields CDR1 KGHDR and CDR2 SFDVKD. Unmatched junction bases numbered 7, after V lost 4 bases and J lost 5 bases. This CDR3 has 15 residues. As DNA, the CDR3 is TGTGCCACCAGTGAAAGGGGAGGGCCCGACAATGAGCAGTTCTTC. The encoded protein is CATSERGGPDNEQFF.

The chain joins TRBV18 to TRBJ2-7; D not certain. V was clipped by 0 bases and J by 6 bases, with 3 bases between them. The CDR3 consists of 11 residues. Germline assignment: CDR1 KGHSH and CDR2 LQKENI. CDR3 sequence (DNA): TGTGCCAGCTCACCACCCCCCGAGCAGTACTTC. Its translation: CASSPPPEQYF. Filled out from reference TRBV18 and TRBJ2-7, the complete variable domain reads NAGVMQNPRHLVRRRGQEARLRCSPMKGHSHVYWYRQLPEEGLKFMVYLQKENIIDESGMPKERFSAEFPKEGPSILRIQQVVRGDSAAYFCASSPPPEQYFGPGTRLTVT.

This clonotype came up a few times. The chain uses TRBV6-5 and TRBJ1-2; no definite D call. CDR3 size: 13 residues. In germline, CDR1 is MNHEY, CDR2 SVGAGI. Trimming stripped 2 bases from V and 7 bases from J, with 11 bases between. CDR3 nucleotides: TGTGCCAGCAGTTACGGTGGTAGCTCTGGCTACACCTTC. This encodes CASSYGGSSGYTF.

This chain connects TRBV29-1 to TRBJ1-3, with D unclear. CDR1 and CDR2 from the germline V gene are SQVTM and ANQGSEA. The CDR3 runs 14 residues. V gave up 3 bases and J gave up 0 bases, with 9 bases separating them. The DNA of the CDR3 is TGCAGCGTTGAGTGGGCAGGCTCTGGAAACACCATATATTTT. It specifies CSVEWAGSGNTIYF.

The CDR3 region is CASSEAGTDTQYF. The CDR3 DNA sequence: TGTGCCAGCAGTGAGGCGGGCACAGATACGCAGTATTTT. The rearrangement links TRBV2 to TRBJ2-3, with D unresolved. CDR3 size: 13 residues. V lost 3 bases and J 1 base, leaving 5 bases between the germline ends. Germline-derived CDR1 and CDR2 are SNHLY and FYNNEI.

The chain combines TRBV7-9 with TRBJ2-4, with 8 bases identical to TRBD1. V shed 5 bases and J 3 bases; nucleotides not matched to a gene: 12. CDR3 length: 17 amino acids. The germline V gene has CDR1 SEHNR and CDR2 FQNEAQ (reference sequence). The CDR3 region has the DNA TGTGCCAGCAGCGAATATGACAGGGGCTATGGCAAAAACATTCAGTACTTC. The encoded protein is CASSEYDRGYGKNIQYF.

The V call is TRBV7-9, the J call TRBJ1-2, with D possibly TRBD1 on 5 matching bases. Germline lookup yields CDR1 SEHNR and CDR2 FQNEAQ (reference sequence). Trimming removed 4 bases at V and 4 bases at J, with 19 bases between. The CDR3 totals 16 residues. CDR3 sequence (DNA): TGTGCCAGCAGCTCACCGACCGACAGAAACCCCTATGGCTACACCTTC. Translation: CASSSPTDRNPYGYTF.

This clonotype has a single count. This chain links TRBV3-1 with TRBJ2-3; 7 bases align to TRBD2. V was pared by 4 bases and J by 4 bases, with 11 bases of the junction left unmatched. The germline gives CDR1 LGHDT, CDR2 YNNKEL (reference sequence). There are 16 residues in the CDR3. For the CDR3, the DNA is TGTGCCAGCAGCCGAGAGGGAGGGCACCGGGCAGATACGCAGTATTTT. Its translation is CASSREGGHRADTQYF.

The V call is TRBV20-1, the J call TRBJ2-7; the D gene is possibly TRBD2 (6 bases). Trimming removed 1 base from V and 0 bases from J, with 10 bases in between. Germline loops: CDR1 DFQATT, CDR2 SNEGSKA (reference sequence). The CDR3 loop spans 14 amino acids. The CDR3 here is CSARGRGSSYEQYF. The CDR3, as DNA: TGCAGTGCTAGAGGCCGGGGGAGCTCCTACGAGCAGTACTTC.

This chain connects TRBV28 to TRBJ2-5; TRBD2 agrees at 8 bases. CDR1 and CDR2 from the germline V gene are MDHEN and SYDVKM. V lost 3 bases, J lost 5 bases, and 17 bases stayed unmatched. There are 18 residues in the CDR3. The CDR3 DNA reads as TGTGCCAGCAGTTTGGGGACCAGCGGGAGACGAGGGTGGGAGACCCAGTACTTC. Encoded protein: CASSLGTSGRRGWETQYF.

The V and J genes are TRBV7-9 and TRBJ2-1; D is uncertain. Germline CDR1 and CDR2: SEHNR and FQNEAQ (reference sequence). The length of the CDR3 is 13 residues. The V end was cut by 5 bases, the J end by 7 bases, with 12 bases between. The CDR3 bases are TGTGCCAGCAGCCCGGGCCCTAGTAATGAGCAGTTCTTC. It encodes CASSPGPSNEQFF.

This chain joins TRBV27 and TRBJ2-3; 12 bases map to TRBD2. The V and J ends lost 5 bases and 6 bases, in that order; junction bases with no gene match: 6. The CDR3 consists of 15 residues. The germline gives CDR1 MNHEY, CDR2 SMNVEV (reference sequence). The CDR3 reads CASSAGTSGRDTQYF. CDR3 nucleotide sequence: TGTGCCAGCAGTGCCGGGACTAGCGGGCGTGATACGCAGTATTTT.

The chain is built from TRBV11-2 and TRBJ2-1, with 9 bases matching TRBD1. The length of the CDR3 is 17 residues. J lost 6 bases, V lost 5 bases, and 14 bases had no gene match. Germline CDR1 and CDR2: SGHAT and FQNNGV. DNA for the CDR3: TGTGCCAGCAGCATTCTCCCGGGACAGGGTCGTGGCAATGAGCAGTTCTTC. Translating it yields CASSILPGQGRGNEQFF.

The CDR3 nucleotides read TGCGCCAGCAGCCAAGGTCCCAGGGGAAACATTCAGTACTTC. This sequence encodes CASSQGPRGNIQYF. The chain couples TRBV4-1 to TRBJ2-4, with TRBD1 as a possible D gene (6 bases). V shed 1 base and J shed 6 bases, with 10 bases lying between them. This CDR3 is 14 amino acids long. Germline-derived CDR1 and CDR2 are MGHRA and YSYEKL.

V is TRBV27 and J is TRBJ2-1, with TRBD1 matching over 8 bases. This CDR3 comprises 16 residues. Germline V gene sequence: CDR1 MNHEY, CDR2 SMNVEV (reference sequence). Germline trimming cut 1 base from V and 5 bases from J; bases unmatched to any gene: 7. Written as DNA, the CDR3 is TGTGCCAGCAGTTTATTAGGGGGGACAGGCGACAATGAGCAGTTCTTC. This gives the protein CASSLLGGTGDNEQFF.

The genes are TRBV19 and TRBJ2-5; 8 nucleotides agree with TRBD2. This CDR3 spans 16 amino acids. The V gene's germline CDR1 is LNHDA and CDR2 SQIVND (reference sequence). The V and J ends lost 6 bases and 4 bases, in that order; junction bases with no gene match: 13. The CDR3 loop reads CASSSFGAGVGETQYF. The CDR3 nucleotides are TGTGCCAGTAGCTCGTTCGGAGCGGGAGTGGGAGAGACCCAGTACTTC.

The chain combines TRBV4-2 with TRBJ2-7; 10 nucleotides match TRBD2. The CDR3 is 19 amino acids. V shed 4 bases and J 1 base; nucleotides not matched to a gene: 16. Per germline, CDR1 LGHNA and CDR2 YNFKEQ. CDR3 in DNA: TGTGCCAGCAGCCGGGAGGCGGGACTAGCGCGCCCCGATTCCTACGAGCAGTACTTC. Amino acids: CASSREAGLARPDSYEQYF.